A selection of T cell receptor beta chains follows, all from one sample in a study of T-cell memory formation after mild COVID-19. TCRdb reprocessed the 5' RACE reads with MiXCR, giving one entry per CDR3 protein. Counted here are 350,000 to 500,000 distinct CDR3 sequences, about 22% occurring once; the ten biggest clones make up around 13%. Material: PBMCs or a T cell subset sorted from them (not recorded which). These receptors came from an adult woman who had mild COVID-19 (a few samples of this study predate the infection). Cell type and time point are not known. CDR3s include the opening cysteine and the closing phenylalanine or tryptophan. A D gene is named only where the DNA matches it firmly.

CDR3aa: CASSQDRGTSGSKETQYF
d_gene: TRBD2
v_gene: TRBV4-1

CDR3aa: CSVVSASGGYNEQFF
d_gene: TRBD2
v_gene: TRBV29-1

CDR3aa: CASSLTSGRYEQYF
d_gene: TRBD2
v_gene: TRBV12-3/TRBV12-4

CDR3aa: CASSYFTSGRTGELFF
d_gene: TRBD2
v_gene: TRBV6-6

CDR3aa: CATSRGATSGGFEQFF
d_gene: TRBD2
v_gene: TRBV15

CDR3aa: CATSRNPGQGNTEAFF
d_gene: TRBD1
v_gene: TRBV15

CDR3aa: CASRVGTYTDTQYF
d_gene: NA
v_gene: TRBV5-1

CDR3aa: CASSSKGWNEQFF
d_gene: NA
v_gene: TRBV12-3/TRBV12-4

CDR3aa: CASSVDRSSEQYF
d_gene: NA
v_gene: TRBV9

CDR3aa: CASSSASGRVSYEQYF
d_gene: TRBD2
v_gene: TRBV7-2

CDR3aa: CAFSGLGDYQETQYF
d_gene: NA
v_gene: TRBV24-1

CDR3aa: CASSPVVGGTEAFF
d_gene: NA
v_gene: TRBV11-3

CDR3aa: CASSVTWGQGFRTDTQYF
d_gene: TRBD1
v_gene: TRBV9

CDR3aa: CASSPMQGGAPLHF
d_gene: NA
v_gene: TRBV7-8

CDR3aa: CASSLGKTGILKGTEAFF
d_gene: TRBD1
v_gene: TRBV7-2

CDR3aa: CASSPDREWGYTF
d_gene: TRBD1
v_gene: TRBV12-3/TRBV12-4

CDR3aa: CASSPDAYEQYF
d_gene: NA
v_gene: TRBV5-1

CDR3aa: CAISADRGLYNEQFF
d_gene: TRBD1
v_gene: TRBV10-3

CDR3aa: CASSLGVGGLETQYF
d_gene: NA
v_gene: TRBV11-2

CDR3aa: CATSDYRGRFDEQFF
d_gene: NA
v_gene: TRBV24-1

CDR3aa: CASSQVTSGRCEQFF
d_gene: TRBD2
v_gene: TRBV23-1

CDR3aa: CASSWAPLAGGDNEQYF
d_gene: TRBD2
v_gene: TRBV5-1

CDR3aa: CASSDGGPPEAFF
d_gene: NA
v_gene: TRBV25-1

CDR3aa: CATSDPLETGGYNEQFF
d_gene: TRBD1
v_gene: TRBV24-1

CDR3aa: CAWSVGTAKPEQYF
d_gene: TRBD1
v_gene: TRBV30

CDR3aa: CASSHLRDRNEQYF
d_gene: NA
v_gene: TRBV4-2

CDR3aa: CASSPGQGPAQTTFKETQYF
d_gene: TRBD1
v_gene: TRBV18

CDR3aa: CASSFGTGYTF
d_gene: NA
v_gene: TRBV5-1

CDR3aa: CASSSRTSGYTF
d_gene: NA
v_gene: TRBV7-9

CDR3aa: CSVDPANTEAFF
d_gene: NA
v_gene: TRBV29-1

CDR3aa: CASSPLSLAGTDTQYF
d_gene: TRBD2
v_gene: TRBV5-4